What follows are 26 T cell receptor beta chains derived from one specimen sequenced in a study of regulatory T cells in long-lasting Graves disease. Building of the TCR beta libraries involved iRepertoire HTBI primers and Arm-PCR of CDR3 regions. TCRdb independently ran MiXCR on the multiplex PCR reads; one entry per CDR3 protein. The sample lists 500,000 or so distinct CDR3 sequences; 11% to 15% were seen once. Time point of the sample: newly diagnosed GD, antithyroid drugs for less than 3 months. With RNA extracted from PBMCs as input, the TCR library was made. The same data also went into a second study, on T cells in Graves' hyperthyroidism and ophthalmopathy.

Source: peripheral blood mononuclear cells (PBMCs), taken at new diagnosis, from a patient treated with antithyroid drugs. These TCRs come from a woman in her forties or fifties with Graves disease.

This clonotype appeared many times. This chain joins TRBV12-3 or TRBV12-4 and TRBJ2-5, with 7 nucleotides matching TRBD1. The CDR3 extends over 15 amino acids. J lost 0 bases, V lost 0 bases, and 1 base had no gene match. The chain's CDR3 is CASSLARGYQETQYF. In nucleotides, the CDR3 is TGTGCCAGCAGTTTAGCCAGGGGGTACCAAGAGACCCAGTACTTC.

The chain couples TRBV7-9 to TRBJ2-1; tentatively, D is TRBD1 (5 bases). V was cut by 5 bases and J by 0 bases, with 14 bases left in between. Germline-derived CDR1 and CDR2 are SEHNR and FQNEAQ (reference sequence). The CDR3 length is 16 residues. CDR3 DNA sequence: TGTGCCAGCAGCCCCCAGCAGGGAAGCTCCTACAATGAGCAGTTCTTC. It specifies CASSPQQGSSYNEQFF.

The table lists this clonotype with many counts. This chain uses TRBV19 with TRBJ2-5; TRBD2 agrees at 7 bases. CDR3 length: 15 amino acids. The V gene's germline CDR1 is LNHDA and CDR2 SQIVND (reference sequence). The ends lost 3 bases at V and 4 bases at J; junction bases unmatched: 8. The CDR3 DNA is TGTGCCAGTAGTATCCAGTCCTCTAGCGGAGAGACCCAGTACTTC. It specifies CASSIQSSSGETQYF.

J is TRBJ2-1 and V is TRBV19; the D gene is possibly TRBD1 (5 bases). The CDR3 loop spans 11 amino acids. V was pared by 6 bases and J by 9 bases, with 9 bases between. CDR1 LNHDA and CDR2 SQIVND come from the germline V gene (reference sequence). CDR3 coding DNA: TGTGCCAGTAGGCTAGGGGCTGAGCAGTTCTTC. This gives the protein CASRLGAEQFF. Full variable domain (missing parts from reference TRBV19 and TRBJ2-1): DGGITQSPKYLFRKEGQNVTLSCEQNLNHDAMYWYRQDPGQGLRLIYYSQIVNDFQKGDIAEGYSVSREKKESFPLTVTSAQKNPTAFYLCASRLGAEQFFGPGTRLTVL.

There are a few counts of this clonotype. The chain joins TRBV27 to TRBJ2-2, with D possibly matching TRBD2 (6 bases). Trimming removed 3 bases at V and 1 base at J, with 15 bases between. The CDR3 has 17 amino acids. Looked up from germline, CDR1 is MNHEY and CDR2 is SMNVEV (reference sequence). The CDR3 nucleotides read TGTGCCAGCAGTTTCCTCCCCGGGACTCAGAACACCGGGGAGCTGTTTTTT. It specifies CASSFLPGTQNTGELFF.

V usage is TRBV5-1 and J usage is TRBJ2-2, with 10 positions matching TRBD1. The CDR3 is 15 amino acids. Germline loops: CDR1 SGHRS, CDR2 YFSETQ. The junction had 5 bases not matched to a gene; V was cut back by 4 bases and J by 5 bases. The CDR3 spells CASSTGTGETGELFF. CDR3 DNA sequence: TGCGCCAGCAGCACCGGGACAGGGGAGACCGGGGAGCTGTTTTTT.

This clonotype was recorded a few times. V is TRBV7-3 and J is TRBJ2-3, with 9 bases lining up with TRBD1. J was trimmed by 1 base and V by 4 bases; bases with no gene match: 6. CDR1 is SGHTA, CDR2 FQGTGA, per germline. The CDR3 extends over 16 amino acids. The CDR3 nucleotides are TGTGCCAGCAGCTCTACAGGGGGCGGGGGCACAGATACGCAGTATTTT. It encodes CASSSTGGGGTDTQYF.

This clonotype appeared many times. The rearrangement joins TRBV3-1 to TRBJ2-3, with D perhaps being TRBD1 or TRBD2 (5 bases each). The CDR3 spans 13 residues. From germline, CDR1 is LGHDT and CDR2 YNNKEL (reference sequence). V was pared by 5 bases and J by 3 bases, with 9 bases between. The CDR3 region has the DNA TGTGCCAGCAGCTCCAGGGAGACAGATACGCAGTATTTT. It codes for CASSSRETDTQYF.

The rearrangement joins TRBV4-1 to TRBJ1-4, with D unresolved. Germline values: CDR1 MGHRA, CDR2 YSYEKL. Trimming removed 2 bases from V and 5 bases from J, with 6 bases in between. The length of the CDR3 is 13 residues. CDR3 nucleotides: TGCGCCAGCAGCCAATGGAGAAATGAAAAACTGTTTTTT. Protein product: CASSQWRNEKLFF.

About this clonotype: This may be a read error: a much more frequent sequence differs by one nucleotide. The V and J genes are TRBV7-9 and TRBJ2-5; D possibly matches TRBD1 or TRBD2 (6 bases each). Germline assignment: CDR1 SEHNR and CDR2 FQNEAQ (reference sequence). The CDR3 has 16 amino acids. The DNA of the CDR3 is TGTGCCAGCAGCTCGGGGGACATCGCACAACAAGAGACCCGGTACTTC. This codes for CASSSGDIAQQETRYF.

A few counts support this clonotype. The V and J genes are TRBV5-4 and TRBJ2-1; no definite D call. Trimming stripped 4 bases from V and 8 bases from J, with 19 bases between. CDR1 is SGHNT, CDR2 YYREEE, per germline (reference sequence). The CDR3 sequence is 15 residues long. DNA of the CDR3: TGTGCCAGCAGCAGAAGGGCCACCCCGGCGGATGAGCAGTTCTTC. Residues: CASSRRATPADEQFF.

The J gene is TRBJ2-1, the V gene TRBV9; perhaps TRBD1 as D (6 bases). Germline V lookup: CDR1 SGDLS, CDR2 YYNGEE. This CDR3 comprises 16 residues. Trimming shortened V by 4 bases and J by 0 bases, and 14 bases separated the two germline ends. CDR3 bases: TGTGCCAGCAGCCTAAGACAGGAGTCCTCCTACAATGAGCAGTTCTTC. This sequence encodes CASSLRQESSYNEQFF.

For the CDR3, the DNA is TGCAGTGCCCCCCGGGTAGCGGGAGTTATTAGCGACGAGCAGTACTTC. As protein: CSAPRVAGVISDEQYF. The chain links TRBV20-1 to TRBJ2-7, with TRBD2 matching over 9 bases. Unmatched junction bases numbered 17, after V lost 6 bases and J lost 5 bases. The CDR3 totals 16 residues. Germline CDR1 and CDR2: DFQATT and SNEGSKA (reference sequence).

The chain recombines TRBV7-9 with TRBJ2-5; D ambiguous. In germline, CDR1 is SEHNR, CDR2 FQNEAQ (reference sequence). V lost 5 bases, J lost 1 base, and 14 bases lay in between. The CDR3 is 15 amino acids. The CDR3 loop reads CASSRRAWAQETQYF. The CDR3 nucleotides read TGTGCCAGCAGCCGTCGTGCGTGGGCCCAAGAGACCCAGTACTTC.

This clonotype was recorded a few times. The chain combines TRBV5-5 with TRBJ1-1; the D gene is possibly TRBD1 (6 bases). Germline CDR1 reads SGHKS; CDR2 reads YYEKEE (reference sequence). Trimming stripped 4 bases from V and 3 bases from J, with 16 bases between. The CDR3 is 15 residues long. Written as DNA, the CDR3 is TGTGCCAGCAGCCCCATGCTAGGGGGGCACACTGAAGCTTTCTTT. Residues: CASSPMLGGHTEAFF. Based on the CDR3 plus reference TRBV5-5 and TRBJ1-1, the full variable domain is DAGVTQSPTHLIKTRGQQVTLRCSPISGHKSVSWYQQVLGQGPQFIFQYYEKEERGRGNFPDRFSARQFPNYSSELNVNALLLGDSALYLCASSPMLGGHTEAFFGQGTRLTVV.

To note about this clonotype: Given a much more abundant clone one base away, this may be a read error. The V gene is TRBV29-1, the J gene TRBJ2-5; the match to TRBD1 covers 7 bases. Germline loops: CDR1 SQVTM, CDR2 ANQGSEA. This CDR3 has 16 amino acids. The CDR3 is CSVVVGGRGNEEAQYF. DNA of the CDR3: TGCAGCGTTGTAGTTGGTGGCAGGGGGAACGAAGAGGCCCAGTACTTC.

This clonotype has at least ten counts. The rearrangement uses TRBV7-9 and TRBJ1-1; TRBD1 matches 8 bases. The CDR3 is made up of 14 amino acids. In germline, CDR1 is SEHNR, CDR2 FQNEAQ (reference sequence). Trimming took 5 bases from V and 7 from J; bases not matched to a gene: 9. The chain's CDR3 is CASSDRDRPIEAFF. The CDR3, as DNA: TGTGCCAGCAGCGACCGGGACAGGCCAATTGAAGCTTTCTTT.

This clonotype was seen ten or more times. The gene calls are TRBV3-1 and TRBJ2-3, with a weak D call TRBD2 (6 bases). The CDR3 loop spans 16 amino acids. The germline V and J ends were trimmed by 0 bases and 2 bases, with 12 bases remaining between them. Germline CDR1 reads LGHDT; CDR2 reads YNNKEL (reference sequence). The CDR3 protein is CASSQDIGGNTDTQYF. DNA of the CDR3: TGTGCCAGCAGCCAAGATATCGGCGGGAACACAGATACGCAGTATTTT.

In the case of this clonotype: One end of the junction does not line up with germline, which may come from a read error. V gene TRBV12-3 or TRBV12-4 combines with J gene TRBJ2-7; possible D gene TRBD1, 6 bases. This CDR3 is built from 12 residues. This chain's CDR3 is CASSGQNYGQYF. Here the CDR3 DNA reads TGTGCCAGCAGTGGACAGAACTACGGGCAGTACTTC.

This clonotype was seen a few times. V usage is TRBV11-2 and J usage is TRBJ1-6; D unresolved. Between the trimmed V and J ends, which lost 3 bases and 4 bases, there was a span of 16 bases. CDR1 is SGHAT, CDR2 FQNNGV, per germline. The length of the CDR3 is 17 residues. CDR3 sequence reads: CASSFGSAQEYNSPLHF. Written as DNA, the CDR3 is TGTGCCAGCAGCTTTGGTTCCGCCCAGGAATATAATTCACCCCTCCACTTT.

This rearrangement joins TRBV7-2 to TRBJ1-4; 10 positions agree with TRBD1. In germline, CDR1 is SGHTA, CDR2 FQGNSA. The V segment lost 5 bases and the J segment 8 bases; nucleotides outside the gene matches: 8. The CDR3 runs to 15 residues. CDR3 region: CASSRPGTGEEKLFF. As DNA, the CDR3 is TGTGCCAGCAGCAGACCCGGGACAGGGGAAGAAAAACTGTTTTTT.

This clonotype was seen repeatedly, ten times or more. The chain has TRBV7-3 and TRBJ2-5; D is ambiguous. The V and J ends lost 5 bases and 3 bases respectively, with 10 bases between them. The CDR3 spans 13 residues. Germline CDR1 SGHTA, CDR2 FQGTGA. The CDR3 region is CASSRGQEETQYF. The DNA of the CDR3 is TGTGCCAGCAGCCGAGGCCAGGAAGAGACCCAGTACTTC.

The table lists this clonotype with a few counts. This CDR3 is CASSRATSGSRNGELFF. Written as DNA, the CDR3 is TGTGCCAGCAGCCGAGCAACTAGCGGGAGTAGGAACGGGGAGCTGTTTTTT. V is TRBV11-2 and J is TRBJ2-2, with 11 bases that match TRBD2. V trimming: 5 bases; J trimming: 7 bases; junction bases outside the gene matches: 12. The length of the CDR3 is 17 residues. The V gene's germline CDR1 is SGHAT and CDR2 FQNNGV.

This chain connects TRBV5-5 to TRBJ1-5; 7 positions match TRBD1. The CDR3 consists of 15 residues. Trimming removed 6 bases from V and 0 bases from J; junction bases left unmatched: 6. The germline gives CDR1 SGHKS, CDR2 YYEKEE (reference sequence). The CDR3 bases are TGTGCCAGCACGGCGACAGGGACTAGCAATCAGCCCCAGCATTTT. Protein product: CASTATGTSNQPQHF. The full variable domain, with the rest looked up from reference TRBV5-5 and TRBJ1-5, is DAGVTQSPTHLIKTRGQQVTLRCSPISGHKSVSWYQQVLGQGPQFIFQYYEKEERGRGNFPDRFSARQFPNYSSELNVNALLLGDSALYLCASTATGTSNQPQHFGDGTRLSIL.

The J gene is TRBJ2-7, the V gene TRBV19, with a weak D call TRBD2 (5 bases). Trimming pared 3 bases from V and 1 base from J, leaving 13 bases between. The V gene's germline CDR1 is LNHDA and CDR2 SQIVND (reference sequence). CDR3 length: 15 residues. CDR3 coding DNA: TGTGCCAGTAGTATCGTCCTAGCCACATCCTACGAGCAGTACTTC. The encoded protein is CASSIVLATSYEQYF. Full variable domain (outside the CDR3, taken from reference TRBV19 and TRBJ2-7): DGGITQSPKYLFRKEGQNVTLSCEQNLNHDAMYWYRQDPGQGLRLIYYSQIVNDFQKGDIAEGYSVSREKKESFPLTVTSAQKNPTAFYLCASSIVLATSYEQYFGPGTRLTVT.

This clonotype was counted only a few times. The chain is built from TRBV7-3 and TRBJ2-2; TRBD2 matches 9 bases. V lost 5 bases to trimming and J lost 5 bases; unmatched junction nucleotides: 6. The CDR3 length is 15 residues. Germline V gene data show CDR1 as SGHTA and CDR2 as FQGTGA. DNA of the CDR3: TGTGCCAGCAGCCTAAGTAGCGGGGGAACCGGGGAGCTGTTTTTT. Translation gives CASSLSSGGTGELFF.